These 12 T cell receptor beta chains came from one sample sequenced in a study of Graves' ophthalmopathy and Graves' hyperthyroidism. The TCR beta CDR3 regions underwent amplification from RNA transcripts. Amplification began with first-round RT-PCR using HTBI primers, then second-round multiplex PCR was performed. TCRdb called the multiplex PCR reads again in MiXCR, with one record for every CDR3 protein. The repertoire consists of 900,000 to 1,200,000 distinct CDR3 sequences, with around a third occurring once and the leading ten covering roughly 10%. What was sequenced was peripheral blood or thyroid tissue (not recorded which). These receptors all stem from an adult man with Graves' hyperthyroidism.

This clonotype was picked up many times. The chain is built from TRBV29-1 and TRBJ1-2; TRBD1 aligns across 8 bases. CDR1 and CDR2 from the germline V gene are SQVTM and ANQGSEA. This CDR3 spans 15 amino acids. Unmatched junction bases numbered 9, after V lost 5 bases and J lost 1 base. For the CDR3, the DNA is TGCAGCGTTCCTGGGACAGGAGCGATTAACTATGGCTACACCTTC. Amino acids: CSVPGTGAINYGYTF.

The chain combines TRBV3-1 with TRBJ1-5; D not resolved. The CDR3 length is 12 residues. Looked up from germline, CDR1 is LGHDT and CDR2 is YNNKEL (reference sequence). Trimming removed 8 bases from V and 6 bases from J, with 11 bases in between. CDR3 amino acids: CASGMRSQPQHF. The DNA of the CDR3 is TGTGCCAGCGGGATGAGGTCTCAGCCCCAGCATTTT.

This sequence joins TRBV20-1 and TRBJ2-5, with D perhaps matching TRBD2 (5 bases). The CDR3 runs 14 residues. V dropped 3 bases and J dropped 0 bases, with 11 bases sitting between them. In germline, CDR1 is DFQATT, CDR2 SNEGSKA (reference sequence). DNA of the CDR3: TGCAGTGCTAGTGTGGACTCGTACCAAGAGACCCAGTACTTC. This gives the protein CSASVDSYQETQYF.

Many counts were recorded for this clonotype. This chain uses TRBV12-3 or TRBV12-4 with TRBJ2-6; 7 positions agree with TRBD2. V lost 7 bases and J lost 0; bases outside the gene matches: 12. The CDR3 is made up of 18 amino acids. The CDR3: CASTLGEGRGSGANVLTF. The CDR3 DNA reads as TGTGCCAGCACACTAGGGGAGGGTAGGGGCTCTGGGGCCAACGTCCTGACTTTC.

There are a few counts of this clonotype. The chain couples TRBV6-5 to TRBJ1-5, with D unclear. In germline, CDR1 is MNHEY, CDR2 SVGAGI. V lost 6 bases and J 3 bases, leaving 12 bases between the germline ends. There are 14 residues in the CDR3. In DNA form, the CDR3 reads TGTGCCAGCAGCTCCGGACGGACCAATCAGCCCCAGCATTTT. Translated, it gives CASSSGRTNQPQHF.

The gene calls are TRBV10-3 and TRBJ2-7; D not certain. The CDR3 contains 18 residues. Trimming stripped 11 bases from V and 0 bases from J, with 29 bases between. Germline CDR1 and CDR2: ENHRY and SYGVKD. The CDR3 sequence: CASSPSGQATSLSYEQYF. DNA of the CDR3: TGTGCCTCCTCCCCGAGTGGCCAGGCCACCAGTCTCTCCTACGAGCAGTACTTC.

This chain uses TRBV9 with TRBJ1-2, with D tentatively TRBD1 (6 bases). This CDR3 spans 15 amino acids. Germline V CDR1 and CDR2: SGDLS, YYNGEE. Trimming took off 4 bases at V and 4 bases at J, with 17 bases between the two ends. The CDR3 loop is CASSQEGGRTYGYTF. Written as DNA, the CDR3 is TGTGCCAGCAGCCAAGAGGGGGGCCGGACCTATGGCTACACCTTC.

This clonotype was counted a few times. The chain links TRBV5-1 to TRBJ2-5, with no clear D. V was shortened by 1 base and J by 9 bases, with 16 bases between the two germline ends. Germline-derived CDR1 and CDR2 are SGHRS and YFSETQ. The CDR3 contains 14 residues. CDR3 protein: CASSLSGFQESQYF. CDR3 DNA sequence: TGCGCCAGCAGCTTGAGTGGGTTTCAGGAGTCCCAGTACTTC. Full variable domain (remainder filled in from reference TRBV5-1 and TRBJ2-5): KAGVTQTPRYLIKTRGQQVTLSCSPISGHRSVSWYQQTPGQGLQFLFEYFSETQRNKGNFPGRFSGRQFSNSRSEMNVSTLELGDSALYLCASSLSGFQESQYFGPGTRLLVL.

This clonotype showed up many times. The chain carries TRBV7-2 and TRBJ2-7; D gene ambiguous. The CDR3 has 16 residues. V dropped 1 base and J dropped 4 bases, with 17 bases sitting between them. Germline CDR1 and CDR2: SGHTA and FQGNSA. The CDR3 region has the DNA TGTGCCAGCAGCTTAGTCAGGATCAACAATCCATACGAGCAGTACTTC. Translating it yields CASSLVRINNPYEQYF.

This clonotype was counted ten times or more. The rearrangement uses TRBV5-1 and TRBJ2-7, with 10 bases fitting TRBD1. Germline V gene sequence: CDR1 SGHRS, CDR2 YFSETQ. Trimming cost V 2 bases and J 4 bases; bases outside gene matches: 3. CDR3 length: 14 amino acids. This CDR3 reads CASSFGDRGYEQYF. The CDR3 DNA reads as TGCGCCAGCAGCTTTGGGGACAGGGGATACGAGCAGTACTTC.

This clonotype appeared a few times. The chain combines TRBV2 with TRBJ1-4, with D possibly TRBD1 on 5 matching bases. The germline V and J ends were trimmed by 3 bases and 0 bases, with 8 bases remaining between them. CDR1 is SNHLY, CDR2 FYNNEI, per germline. This CDR3 comprises 15 residues. CDR3 coding DNA: TGTGCCAGCAGTGACAGGGCGGCAACTAATGAAAAACTGTTTTTT. The encoded protein is CASSDRAATNEKLFF.

The DNA of the CDR3 is TGTGCCAGCAGCCTAGGGGGACAGAAAGGAGAGACCCAGTACTTC. Its translation: CASSLGGQKGETQYF. The chain has TRBV7-9 and TRBJ2-5; 7 bases are shared with TRBD1. J gave up 4 bases and V 5 bases, and 10 bases lay outside the gene matches. The CDR3 is 15 amino acids. Germline CDR1 and CDR2: SEHNR and FQNEAQ (reference sequence).